The 29 T cell receptor beta chains given below trace back to one sample, sequenced in a study of blood T cell repertoires in COVID-19. Repertoires were generated with immunoSEQ multiplex PCR, while TCRdb's copy carries only in-frame clones and drops some. Of 350,000 to 450,000 clones in the sample, about nine tenths were seen once. Material: PBMCs or T cells enriched from blood (not recorded which). These receptors originate from a woman in her thirties or forties who had been exposed to COVID-19.

J is TRBJ2-1 and V is TRBV7-9; D perhaps matches TRBD2 (6 bases). Germline lookup yields CDR1 SEHNR and CDR2 FQNEAQ (reference sequence). The CDR3 contains 17 residues. V lost 10 bases and J lost 4, with 26 bases in between. CDR3 DNA sequence: TGTGCCACCCCTCCGGAGGGGATCGATCGGGGATACAATGAGCAGTTCTTC. Translation: CATPPEGIDRGYNEQFF.

This rearrangement joins TRBV18 to TRBJ1-6; D remains unclear. Germline V gene lookup returns CDR1 KGHSH and CDR2 LQKENI. The V and J ends lost 6 bases and 5 bases respectively, with 11 bases between them. CDR3 size: 14 residues. CDR3 in amino acids: CASSSSPDNSPLHF. CDR3 nucleotides: TGTGCCAGCTCCTCCTCCCCTGATAATTCACCCCTCCACTTT.

V is TRBV19 and J is TRBJ1-4; D ambiguous. CDR3 length: 13 amino acids. V gave up 4 bases and J gave up 8 bases, with 11 bases separating them. Looked up from germline, CDR1 is LNHDA and CDR2 is SQIVND (reference sequence). The CDR3 sequence: CASSTQVGEKLFF. DNA of the CDR3: TGTGCCAGTAGTACGCAGGTTGGGGAAAAACTGTTTTTT.

The DNA of the CDR3 is TGTGCCAGCTCACCTTTCTCAGGGGTGGCCACTGAAGCTTTCTTT. Its protein product is CASSPFSGVATEAFF. The gene calls are TRBV18 and TRBJ1-1; D is possibly TRBD1 (6 bases). Germline assignment: CDR1 KGHSH and CDR2 LQKENI. The CDR3 contains 15 residues. V was cut by 3 bases and J by 4 bases, with 15 bases left in between. Supplemented by reference TRBV18 and TRBJ1-1, the full variable domain reads NAGVMQNPRHLVRRRGQEARLRCSPMKGHSHVYWYRQLPEEGLKFMVYLQKENIIDESGMPKERFSAEFPKEGPSILRIQQVVRGDSAAYFCASSPFSGVATEAFFGQGTRLTVV.

The chain is built from TRBV6-5 and TRBJ2-5; 8 bases line up with TRBD1. The CDR3 spans 13 residues. The germline V gene encodes CDR1 MNHEY and CDR2 SVGAGI. V lost 0 bases and J lost 10; bases outside the gene matches: 4. The CDR3 region has the DNA TGTGCCAGCAGTTACTCGGGGACAGGTAGCCAGTACTTC. Translating it yields CASSYSGTGSQYF.

For the CDR3, the DNA is TGTGCCAGTAGTACCCCTGGGCGTCCCTCTGGAAACACCATATATTTT. This encodes CASSTPGRPSGNTIYF. The chain couples TRBV19 to TRBJ1-3, with no clear D. The V gene's germline CDR1 is LNHDA and CDR2 SQIVND (reference sequence). The CDR3 contains 16 residues. Trimming took 4 bases from V and 0 from J, leaving 13 bases between them.

This sequence joins TRBV7-2 and TRBJ1-1; D might be TRBD1 (5 bases). The CDR3 has 13 residues. CDR1 and CDR2 from the germline V gene are SGHTA and FQGNSA. With 4 bases removed from V and 4 bases from J, the gap between germline ends came to 10 bases. The CDR3 is CASSSGVFTEAFF. For the CDR3, the DNA is TGTGCCAGCAGCTCGGGGGTGTTCACTGAAGCTTTCTTT.

The rearrangement joins TRBV3-1 (or the pseudogene TRBV3-2) to TRBJ1-1; D gene ambiguous. The CDR3 length is 11 residues. Germline CDR1 reads LGHDT; CDR2 reads YNNKEL (reference sequence). Trimming removed 4 bases from V and 8 bases from J, with 8 bases in between. In DNA, the CDR3 is TGTGCCAGCAGCCTCCGGGAGGAAGCTTTCTTT. As protein: CASSLREEAFF.

CDR3 in DNA: TGTGCCTCCAGGCCCCAATATGGCTACACCTTC. It translates to CASRPQYGYTF. The genes are TRBV30 and TRBJ1-2; D ambiguous. V gave up 7 bases and J gave up 5 bases, with 11 bases separating them. Germline V CDR1 and CDR2: GTSNPN, SVGIG (reference sequence). The CDR3 runs to 11 residues. Filled out from reference TRBV30 and TRBJ1-2, the complete variable domain reads SQTIHQWPATLVQPVGSPLSLECTVEGTSNPNLYWYRQAAGRGLQLLFYSVGIGQISSEVPQNLSASRPQDRQFILSSKKLLLSDSGFYLCASRPQYGYTFGSGTRLTVV.

The gene calls are TRBV5-1 and TRBJ2-7; D might be TRBD1 (6 bases). Germline-derived CDR1 and CDR2 are SGHRS and YFSETQ. This CDR3 is built from 15 residues. Trimming took 4 bases from V and 0 from J, leaving 14 bases between them. The CDR3 reads CASSKGHVTSYEQYF. As DNA, the CDR3 is TGCGCCAGCAGCAAGGGACACGTTACCTCCTACGAGCAGTACTTC.

J is TRBJ1-1 and V is TRBV15; no clear D gene. The V end was cut by 3 bases, the J end by 11 bases, with 16 bases between. The CDR3 runs 13 residues. Per germline, CDR1 LNHNV and CDR2 YYDKDF (reference sequence). The CDR3 protein is CATSRAAPREAFF. In DNA form, the CDR3 reads TGTGCCACCAGCAGGGCTGCACCTCGGGAGGCTTTCTTT.

The gene calls are TRBV3-1 (or the pseudogene TRBV3-2) and TRBJ2-5; D is possibly TRBD1 (5 bases). V lost 3 bases and J lost 1, with 6 bases in between. This CDR3 is built from 13 residues. Germline CDR1 reads LGHDT; CDR2 reads YNNKEL (reference sequence). The CDR3 region is CASSQTVQETQYF. DNA of the CDR3: TGTGCCAGCAGCCAGACAGTCCAAGAGACCCAGTACTTC.

V usage is TRBV19 and J usage is TRBJ1-5, with 8 bases that match TRBD1. CDR1 is LNHDA and CDR2 is SQIVND in the germline V gene (reference sequence). V gave up 6 bases and J gave up 7 bases; unmatched junction bases: 5. The CDR3 runs to 13 residues. The CDR3 coding sequence is TGTGCCAGTAGGCAGGGGGCCAGACAGCCCCAGCATTTT. Amino acid sequence: CASRQGARQPQHF.

V and J are TRBV27 and TRBJ2-2, with TRBD1 matching 7 bases. The V segment lost 8 bases and the J segment 2 bases; nucleotides outside the gene matches: 11. The CDR3 is made up of 16 amino acids. Germline V lookup: CDR1 MNHEY, CDR2 SMNVEV (reference sequence). The CDR3 nucleotides are TGTGCCAGCCGCCGCAGGGGACAGCCCAACACCGGGGAGCTGTTTTTT. This codes for CASRRRGQPNTGELFF.

The chain employs TRBV7-6 and TRBJ2-5; 7 nucleotides align to TRBD2. Unmatched junction bases numbered 3, after V lost 0 bases and J lost 5 bases. The CDR3 extends over 14 amino acids. The germline V gene has CDR1 SGHVS and CDR2 FNYEAQ. The DNA of the CDR3 is TGTGCCAGCAGCTTAGCCGGGGAGGGCGAGACCCAGTACTTC. Translating it yields CASSLAGEGETQYF. The full variable domain, with the rest looked up from reference TRBV7-6 and TRBJ2-5, is GAGVSQSPRYKVTKRGQDVALRCDPISGHVSLYWYRQALGQGPEFLTYFNYEAQQDKSGLPNDRFSAERPEGSISTLTIQRTEQRDSAMYRCASSLAGEGETQYFGPGTRLLVL.

The chain has TRBV19 and TRBJ1-2; unclear D gene. The CDR3 sequence is 15 residues long. Trimming left V 3 bases short and J 3 bases short, with 14 bases between. From germline, CDR1 is LNHDA and CDR2 SQIVND (reference sequence). DNA for the CDR3: TGTGCCAGTAGTATTACAGCCACGTTAGACTATGGCTACACCTTC. It translates to CASSITATLDYGYTF.

This clone came up once. The chain employs TRBV7-2 and TRBJ1-1; D is unclear. V lost 2 bases and J 1 base, leaving 8 bases between the germline ends. Germline V gene sequence: CDR1 SGHTA, CDR2 FQGNSA. CDR3 length: 14 residues. CDR3 sequence (DNA): TGTGCCAGCAGCTTATCGTCAGGGAACACTGAAGCTTTCTTT. This codes for CASSLSSGNTEAFF.

V usage is TRBV27 and J usage is TRBJ2-2; 7 bases map to TRBD1. This CDR3 has 16 amino acids. Germline V gene lookup returns CDR1 MNHEY and CDR2 SMNVEV (reference sequence). The V and J ends lost 5 bases and 1 base, in that order; junction bases with no gene match: 7. This chain's CDR3 is CASSPWGQLNTGELFF. The CDR3 coding sequence is TGTGCCAGCAGTCCCTGGGGACAGTTGAACACCGGGGAGCTGTTTTTT.

This clone has more than one count but fewer than ten. The chain has TRBV5-1 and TRBJ1-2; 8 bases match TRBD1. V trimming: 3 bases; J trimming: 6 bases; junction bases outside the gene matches: 10. The CDR3 covers 15 residues. Germline values: CDR1 SGHRS, CDR2 YFSETQ. CDR3 in amino acids: CASSSSLTGEDGYTF. DNA of the CDR3: TGCGCCAGCAGCTCCAGCCTGACAGGGGAGGATGGCTACACCTTC.

The V call is TRBV3-1 (or the pseudogene TRBV3-2), the J call TRBJ2-3; possible D gene TRBD2, 5 bases. There are 15 residues in the CDR3. V lost 1 base and J 4 bases, leaving 12 bases between the germline ends. The germline CDR1 and CDR2 sequences are LGHDT and YNNKEL (reference sequence). Here the CDR3 reads CASSQVGGRADTQYF. The DNA for the CDR3 is TGTGCCAGCAGCCAAGTAGGAGGAAGGGCAGATACGCAGTATTTT.

The chain is built from TRBV5-8 and TRBJ1-5, with TRBD1 as a possible D gene (5 bases). Germline V lookup: CDR1 SGHTS, CDR2 YDEGEE. The CDR3 covers 15 residues. Trimming shortened V by 2 bases and J by 5 bases, and 14 bases separated the two germline ends. The CDR3 nucleotides are TGTGCCAGCAGCTTCGTGCGCAGGGAGGATCAGCCCCAGCATTTT. Encoded protein: CASSFVRREDQPQHF.

This chain connects TRBV9 to TRBJ2-7, with TRBD2 identical over 9 bases. The CDR3 spans 16 residues. With V trimmed by 0 bases and J by 4 bases, 8 bases remained unmatched. CDR1 is SGDLS, CDR2 YYNGEE, per germline. This chain's CDR3 is CASSVGRAGGGYEQYF. CDR3 sequence (DNA): TGTGCCAGCAGCGTAGGGAGAGCGGGAGGCGGTTACGAGCAGTACTTC.

V and J are TRBV30 and TRBJ2-7; 7 bases match TRBD1. Germline V gene sequence: CDR1 GTSNPN, CDR2 SVGIG (reference sequence). The CDR3 runs to 14 residues. V was clipped by 3 bases and J by 0 bases; unmatched bases: 5. In nucleotides, the CDR3 is TGTGCCTGGAGAAGACAGGGATTCTCCTACGAGCAGTACTTC. It specifies CAWRRQGFSYEQYF. Variable domain in full (rest from reference TRBV30 and TRBJ2-7): SQTIHQWPATLVQPVGSPLSLECTVEGTSNPNLYWYRQAAGRGLQLLFYSVGIGQISSEVPQNLSASRPQDRQFILSSKKLLLSDSGFYLCAWRRQGFSYEQYFGPGTRLTVT.

The chain joins TRBV29-1 to TRBJ1-2; TRBD1 aligns across 8 bases. The germline V gene encodes CDR1 SQVTM and CDR2 ANQGSEA. Trimming removed 4 bases from V and 4 bases from J; junction bases left unmatched: 5. The CDR3 covers 13 residues. Here the CDR3 reads CSVAQGDLYGYTF. Written as DNA, the CDR3 is TGCAGCGTTGCACAGGGGGACCTCTATGGCTACACCTTC.

Here the CDR3 reads CASSLAYGGRGNEQFF. The CDR3 DNA reads as TGCGCCAGCAGCTTGGCCTACGGCGGGAGGGGGAATGAGCAGTTCTTC. V usage is TRBV5-1 and J usage is TRBJ2-1, with TRBD2 matching over 9 bases. This CDR3 spans 16 amino acids. V lost 0 bases to trimming and J lost 7 bases; unmatched junction nucleotides: 8. In germline, CDR1 is SGHRS, CDR2 YFSETQ.

The V gene is TRBV7-9, the J gene TRBJ1-6; tentatively, D is TRBD1 (5 bases). Trimming took off 5 bases at V and 0 bases at J, with 11 bases between the two ends. CDR1 is SEHNR and CDR2 is FQNEAQ in the germline V gene (reference sequence). This CDR3 contains 16 residues. The DNA for the CDR3 is TGTGCCAGCAGCATCGCGGGGGGCTCCTATAATTCACCCCTCCACTTT. Translated: CASSIAGGSYNSPLHF. Full variable domain (missing parts from reference TRBV7-9 and TRBJ1-6): DTGVSQNPRHKITKRGQNVTFRCDPISEHNRLYWYRQTLGQGPEFLTYFQNEAQLEKSRLLSDRFSAERPKGSFSTLEIQRTEQGDSAMYLCASSIAGGSYNSPLHFGNGTRLTVT.

The gene calls are TRBV7-2 and TRBJ1-4; D not certain. CDR3 length equals 16 residues. Trimming removed 2 bases at V and 0 bases at J, with 10 bases between. Looked up from germline, CDR1 is SGHTA and CDR2 is FQGNSA. CDR3 protein: CASSLNVQTTNEKLFF. The CDR3 DNA sequence: TGTGCCAGCAGCTTAAACGTACAGACAACTAATGAAAAACTGTTTTTT.

This clone was seen a few times. The chain links TRBV2 to TRBJ2-3, with a weak D call TRBD1 (5 bases). The CDR3 loop spans 12 amino acids. Germline values: CDR1 SNHLY, CDR2 FYNNEI. The germline V and J ends were trimmed by 4 bases and 5 bases, with 7 bases remaining between them. The CDR3 loop is CASSGQGDTQYF. The DNA of the CDR3 is TGTGCCAGCAGTGGGCAGGGAGATACGCAGTATTTT.

The rearrangement links TRBV5-1 to TRBJ2-3, with 8 bases identical to TRBD2. Per the germline V gene, CDR1 is SGHRS and CDR2 is YFSETQ. V lost 0 bases and J lost 2; bases outside the gene matches: 5. The CDR3 is 16 amino acids. CDR3 amino acids: CASSLGRGAYTDTQYF. The CDR3, as DNA: TGCGCCAGCAGCTTGGGGCGGGGGGCCTACACAGATACGCAGTATTTT. Supplemented by reference TRBV5-1 and TRBJ2-3, the full variable domain reads KAGVTQTPRYLIKTRGQQVTLSCSPISGHRSVSWYQQTPGQGLQFLFEYFSETQRNKGNFPGRFSGRQFSNSRSEMNVSTLELGDSALYLCASSLGRGAYTDTQYFGPGTRLTVL.